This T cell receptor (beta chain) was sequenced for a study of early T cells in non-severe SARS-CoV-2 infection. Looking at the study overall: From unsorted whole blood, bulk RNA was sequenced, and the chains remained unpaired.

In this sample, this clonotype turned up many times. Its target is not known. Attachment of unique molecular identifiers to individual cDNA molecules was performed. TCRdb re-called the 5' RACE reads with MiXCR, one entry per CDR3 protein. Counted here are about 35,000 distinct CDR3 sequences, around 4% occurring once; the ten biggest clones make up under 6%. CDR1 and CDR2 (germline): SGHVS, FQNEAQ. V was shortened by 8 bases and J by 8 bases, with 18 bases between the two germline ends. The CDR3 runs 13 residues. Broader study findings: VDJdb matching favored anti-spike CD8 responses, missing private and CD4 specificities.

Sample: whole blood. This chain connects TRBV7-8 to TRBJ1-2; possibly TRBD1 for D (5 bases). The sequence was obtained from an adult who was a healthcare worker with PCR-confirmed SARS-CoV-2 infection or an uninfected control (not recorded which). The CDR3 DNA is TGTGCCAGCGCCCATTCGGGGGGAGGCGGCTACACCTTC. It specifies CASAHSGGGGYTF.